This T cell receptor beta chain was sequenced during a study of control samples from healthy donors and cancer patients. The protocol was immunoSEQ multiplex PCR, while the TCRdb copy is restricted to in-frame clones and leaves out a portion. Of about 120,000 clones listed, approximately 90% were seen once; the top ten hold 12%. V lost 4 bases, J lost 0 bases, and 6 bases stayed unmatched. Germline assignment: CDR1 MDHEN and CDR2 SYDVKM. The CDR3 length is 16 residues. The chain uses TRBV28 and TRBJ1-1; the match to TRBD1 covers 9 bases. The material sequenced was blood. The receptor's source is a man younger than 40 in good health. The CDR3 nucleotides read TGTGCCAGCAGTTCAGACGGACAGGGGTTGAACACTGAAGCTTTCTTT. Translation: CASSSDGQGLNTEAFF.